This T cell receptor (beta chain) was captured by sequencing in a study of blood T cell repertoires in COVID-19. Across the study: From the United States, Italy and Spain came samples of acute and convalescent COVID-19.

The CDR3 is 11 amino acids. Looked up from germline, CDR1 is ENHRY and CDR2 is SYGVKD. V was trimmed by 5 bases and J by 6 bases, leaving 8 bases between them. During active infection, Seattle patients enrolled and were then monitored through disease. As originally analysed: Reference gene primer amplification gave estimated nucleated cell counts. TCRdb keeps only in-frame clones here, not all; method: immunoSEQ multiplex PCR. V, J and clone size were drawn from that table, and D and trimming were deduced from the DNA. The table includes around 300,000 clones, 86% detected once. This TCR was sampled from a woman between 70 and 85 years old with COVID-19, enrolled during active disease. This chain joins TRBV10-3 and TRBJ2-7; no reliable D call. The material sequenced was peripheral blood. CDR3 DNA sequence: TGTGCCATCAGTAGCTCAGGCGAGCAGTACTTC. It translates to CAISSSGEQYF.